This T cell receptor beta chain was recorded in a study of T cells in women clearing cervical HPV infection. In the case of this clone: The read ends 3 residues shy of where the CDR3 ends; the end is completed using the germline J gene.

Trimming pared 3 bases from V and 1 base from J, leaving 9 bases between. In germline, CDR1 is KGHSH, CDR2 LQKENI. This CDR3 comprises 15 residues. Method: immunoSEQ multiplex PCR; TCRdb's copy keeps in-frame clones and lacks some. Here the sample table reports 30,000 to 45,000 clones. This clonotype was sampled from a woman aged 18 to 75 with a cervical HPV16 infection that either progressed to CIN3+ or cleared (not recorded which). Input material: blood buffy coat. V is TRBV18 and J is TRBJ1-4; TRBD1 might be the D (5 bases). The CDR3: CASSPDRGTNEKLFF. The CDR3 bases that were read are TGTGCCAGCTCACCCGATAGGGGAACTAATGAAAAA.